This paragraph covers one T cell receptor (beta chain) sequence. The antigen is undetermined. The sample originates from a study of CD8 T cells in ankylosing spondylitis. General study points: According to the report, clones linked to the disease were significantly enriched in matched synovial fluid samples taken from ankylosing spondylitis patients. Roughly 8 highly homologous variants formed a TCR beta motif that appeared characteristic of ankylosing spondylitis blood. With a CD8+ phenotype, disease-linked clones were relatively rare in peripheral blood.

Researchers built TCR beta libraries using quantitative 5'-RACE with molecular barcodes. TCRdb reprocessed the 5' RACE reads via MiXCR and lists one record per CDR3 protein. The sample gives 350,000 to 400,000 distinct CDR3 sequences, 20% of which show up once; 10% to 15% is in the top ten. Deletions cut 0 bases from V and 2 bases from J, with 15 bases between. This CDR3 contains 17 residues. Germline CDR1 and CDR2: MGHRA and YSYEKL. V and J are TRBV4-1 and TRBJ2-3, with D perhaps matching TRBD2 (7 bases). This clonotype was obtained from a male donor with ankylosing spondylitis or in good health (not recorded which). Material for sequencing was blood, either unsorted or a sorted T cell fraction (not recorded which). The CDR3 is CASSQDWAGAATDTQYF. DNA of the CDR3: TGCGCCAGCAGCCAAGATTGGGCGGGGGCTGCCACAGATACGCAGTATTTT.